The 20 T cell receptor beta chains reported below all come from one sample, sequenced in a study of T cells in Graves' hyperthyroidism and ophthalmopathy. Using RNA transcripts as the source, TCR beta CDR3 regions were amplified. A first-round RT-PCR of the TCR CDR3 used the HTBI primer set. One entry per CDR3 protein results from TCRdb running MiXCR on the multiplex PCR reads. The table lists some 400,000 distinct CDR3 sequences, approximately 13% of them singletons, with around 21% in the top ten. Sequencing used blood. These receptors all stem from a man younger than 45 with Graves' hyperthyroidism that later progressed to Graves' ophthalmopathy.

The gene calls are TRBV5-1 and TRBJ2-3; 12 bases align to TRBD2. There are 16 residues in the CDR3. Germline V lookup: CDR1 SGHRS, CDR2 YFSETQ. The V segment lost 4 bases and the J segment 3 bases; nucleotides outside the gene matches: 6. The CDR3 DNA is TGCGCCAGCAGCCGCGGACTAGCGGGGTCGACAGATACGCAGTATTTT. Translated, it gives CASSRGLAGSTDTQYF.

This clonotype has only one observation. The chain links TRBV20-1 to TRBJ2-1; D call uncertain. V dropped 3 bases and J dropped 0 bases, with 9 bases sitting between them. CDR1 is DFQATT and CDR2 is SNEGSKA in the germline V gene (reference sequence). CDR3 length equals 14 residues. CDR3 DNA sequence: TGCAGTGCTAGGCGGCAAGACTCCTACAATGAGCAGTTCTTC. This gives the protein CSARRQDSYNEQFF.

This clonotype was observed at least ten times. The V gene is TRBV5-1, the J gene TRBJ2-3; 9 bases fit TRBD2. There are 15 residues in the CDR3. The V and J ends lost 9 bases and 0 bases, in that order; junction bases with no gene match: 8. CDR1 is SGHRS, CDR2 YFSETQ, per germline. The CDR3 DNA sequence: TGCGCCACAAGCTGGCTAGCGGGGAGCACAGATACGCAGTATTTT. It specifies CATSWLAGSTDTQYF.

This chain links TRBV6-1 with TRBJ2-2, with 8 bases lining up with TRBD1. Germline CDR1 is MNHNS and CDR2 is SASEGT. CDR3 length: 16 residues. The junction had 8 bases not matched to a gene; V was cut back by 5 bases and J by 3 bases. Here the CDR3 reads CASSQDRGSYTGELFF. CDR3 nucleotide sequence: TGTGCCAGCAGTCAAGACAGGGGATCGTACACCGGGGAGCTGTTTTTT.

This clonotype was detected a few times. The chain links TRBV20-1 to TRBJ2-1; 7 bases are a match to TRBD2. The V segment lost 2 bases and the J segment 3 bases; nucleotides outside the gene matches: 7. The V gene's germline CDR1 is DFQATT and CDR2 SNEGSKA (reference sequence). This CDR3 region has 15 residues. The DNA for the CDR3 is TGCAGTGCTAGATGGGGACTACACCTCTACAATGAGCAGTTCTTC. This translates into CSARWGLHLYNEQFF.

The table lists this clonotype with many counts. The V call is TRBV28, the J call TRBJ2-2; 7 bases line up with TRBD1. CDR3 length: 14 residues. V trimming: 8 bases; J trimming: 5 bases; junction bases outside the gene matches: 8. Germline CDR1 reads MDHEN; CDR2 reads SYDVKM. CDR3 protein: CASLRQGETGELFF. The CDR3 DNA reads TGTGCCAGCCTCCGACAGGGCGAAACCGGGGAGCTGTTTTTT.

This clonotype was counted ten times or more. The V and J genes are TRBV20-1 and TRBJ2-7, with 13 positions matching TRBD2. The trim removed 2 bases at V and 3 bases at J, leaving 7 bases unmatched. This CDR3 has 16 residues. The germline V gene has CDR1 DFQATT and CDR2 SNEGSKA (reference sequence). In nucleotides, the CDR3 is TGCAGTGCTAGACCACTAGCGGGGGGGCTATTCTACGAGCAGTACTTC. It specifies CSARPLAGGLFYEQYF.

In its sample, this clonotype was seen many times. CDR3 bases: TGTGCCAGCAGTCAATGGGGGCTAGCAGGCGAGCAGTACTTC. This translates into CASSQWGLAGEQYF. The V call is TRBV5-5, the J call TRBJ2-7; D is perhaps TRBD1 (6 bases). The CDR3 contains 14 residues. Germline values: CDR1 SGHKS, CDR2 YYEKEE (reference sequence). V was pared by 5 bases and J by 6 bases, with 18 bases between.

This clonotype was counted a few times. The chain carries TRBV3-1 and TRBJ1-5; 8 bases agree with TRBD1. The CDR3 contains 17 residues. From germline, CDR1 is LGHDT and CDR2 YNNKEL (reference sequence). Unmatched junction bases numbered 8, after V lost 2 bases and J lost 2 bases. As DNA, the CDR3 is TGTGCCAGCAGCCAAATGGGTGCACAGGGGGGCAATCAGCCCCAGCATTTT. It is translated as CASSQMGAQGGNQPQHF.

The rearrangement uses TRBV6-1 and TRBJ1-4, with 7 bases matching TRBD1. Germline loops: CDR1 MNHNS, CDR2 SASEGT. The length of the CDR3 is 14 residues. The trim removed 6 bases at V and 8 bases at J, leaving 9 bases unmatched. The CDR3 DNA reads TGTGCCAGCAGAATTACAGGGGTAGGCGAAAAACTGTTTTTT. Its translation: CASRITGVGEKLFF.

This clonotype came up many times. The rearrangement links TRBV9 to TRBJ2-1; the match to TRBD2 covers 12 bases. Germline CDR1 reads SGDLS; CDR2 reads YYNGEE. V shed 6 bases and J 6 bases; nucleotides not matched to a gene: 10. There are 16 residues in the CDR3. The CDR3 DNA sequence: TGTGCCAGCACCCCCAGCGGACTAGCGGGGACCAATGAGCAGTTCTTC. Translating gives CASTPSGLAGTNEQFF.

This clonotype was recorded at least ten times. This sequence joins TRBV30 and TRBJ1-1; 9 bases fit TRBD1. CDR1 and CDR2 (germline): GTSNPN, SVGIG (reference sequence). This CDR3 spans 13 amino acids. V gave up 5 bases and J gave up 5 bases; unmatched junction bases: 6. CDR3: CAWGTGWRTEAFF. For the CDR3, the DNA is TGTGCCTGGGGGACAGGGTGGAGGACTGAAGCTTTCTTT.

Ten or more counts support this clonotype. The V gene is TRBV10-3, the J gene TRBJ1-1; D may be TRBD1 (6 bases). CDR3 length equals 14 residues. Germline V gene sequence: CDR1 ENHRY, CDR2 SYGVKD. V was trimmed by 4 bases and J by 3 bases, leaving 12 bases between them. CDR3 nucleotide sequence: TGTGCCATCAGTGGGGAACAGGGCTACACTGAAGCTTTCTTT. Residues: CAISGEQGYTEAFF.

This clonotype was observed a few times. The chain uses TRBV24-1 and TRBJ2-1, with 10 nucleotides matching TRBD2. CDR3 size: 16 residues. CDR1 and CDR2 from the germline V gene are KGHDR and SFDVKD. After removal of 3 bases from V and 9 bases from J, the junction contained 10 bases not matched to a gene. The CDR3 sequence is CATSDPASGGGFEQFF. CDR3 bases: TGTGCCACCAGTGATCCCGCTAGCGGGGGAGGCTTTGAGCAGTTCTTC.

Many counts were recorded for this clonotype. This chain's CDR3 is CASMAYSAEYTLADTQYF. The CDR3 DNA reads TGTGCCAGCATGGCCTACTCGGCGGAATACACTCTGGCCGATACGCAGTATTTT. The rearrangement joins TRBV6-1 to TRBJ2-3; D call uncertain. The CDR3 length is 18 residues. With 7 bases removed from V and 6 bases from J, the gap between germline ends came to 29 bases. Germline V CDR1 and CDR2: MNHNS, SASEGT.

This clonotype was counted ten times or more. This chain's CDR3 is CASTGVRGGSPLHF. CDR3 in DNA: TGTGCCAGCACGGGCGTCAGGGGAGGTTCACCCCTCCACTTT. J is TRBJ1-6 and V is TRBV11-2; tentative D call: TRBD1 (6 bases). This CDR3 contains 14 residues. V gave up 7 bases and J gave up 9 bases, with 16 bases separating them. Germline CDR1 SGHAT, CDR2 FQNNGV.

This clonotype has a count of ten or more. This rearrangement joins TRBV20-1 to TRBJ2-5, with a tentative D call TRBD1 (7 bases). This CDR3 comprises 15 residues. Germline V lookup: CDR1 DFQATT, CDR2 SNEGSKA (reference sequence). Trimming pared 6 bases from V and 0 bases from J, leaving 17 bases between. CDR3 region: CSAPRPGGYQETQYF. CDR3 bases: TGCAGTGCCCCGCGGCCAGGGGGGTACCAAGAGACCCAGTACTTC.

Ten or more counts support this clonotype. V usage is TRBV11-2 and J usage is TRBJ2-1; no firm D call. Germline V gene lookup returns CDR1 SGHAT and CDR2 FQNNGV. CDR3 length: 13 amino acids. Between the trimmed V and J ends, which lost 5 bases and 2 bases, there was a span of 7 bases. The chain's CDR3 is CASSPATYNEQFF. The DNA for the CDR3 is TGTGCCAGCAGCCCCGCGACCTACAATGAGCAGTTCTTC.

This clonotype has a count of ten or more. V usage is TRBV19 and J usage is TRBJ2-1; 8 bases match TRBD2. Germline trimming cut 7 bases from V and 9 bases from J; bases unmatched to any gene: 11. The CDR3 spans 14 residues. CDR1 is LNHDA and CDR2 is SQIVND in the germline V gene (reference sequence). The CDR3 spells CASKRTSLEPEQFF. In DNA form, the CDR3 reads TGTGCCAGTAAGAGGACTAGCCTCGAGCCTGAGCAGTTCTTC.

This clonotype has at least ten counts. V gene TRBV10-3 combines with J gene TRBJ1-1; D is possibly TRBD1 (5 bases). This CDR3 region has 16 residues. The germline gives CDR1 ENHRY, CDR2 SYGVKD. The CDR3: CATKVDMGWGNTEAFF. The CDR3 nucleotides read TGTGCTACGAAGGTGGACATGGGATGGGGGAACACTGAAGCTTTCTTT.